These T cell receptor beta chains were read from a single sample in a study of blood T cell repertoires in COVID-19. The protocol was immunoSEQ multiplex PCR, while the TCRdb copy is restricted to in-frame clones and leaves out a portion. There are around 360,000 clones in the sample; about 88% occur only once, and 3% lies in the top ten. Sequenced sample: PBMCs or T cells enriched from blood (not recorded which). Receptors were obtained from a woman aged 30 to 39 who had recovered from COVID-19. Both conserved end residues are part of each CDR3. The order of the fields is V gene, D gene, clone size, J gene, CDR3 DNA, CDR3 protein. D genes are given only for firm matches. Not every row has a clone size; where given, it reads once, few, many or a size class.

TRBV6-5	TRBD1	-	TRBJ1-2	TGTGCCAGCAGCGACGGACAGGGCCATTTGTATGGCTACACCTTC	CASSDGQGHLYGYTF
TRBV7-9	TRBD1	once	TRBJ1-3	TGTGCCAGCAGCTTAGGACAGGGGGCTGATGGAAACACCATATATTTT	CASSLGQGADGNTIYF
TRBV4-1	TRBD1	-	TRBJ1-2	TGCGCCAGCAGCCAAGATTGGCGACAGGGGTTTGACTATGGCTACACCTTC	CASSQDWRQGFDYGYTF
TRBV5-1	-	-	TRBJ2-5	TGCGCCAGCACCAAGACAACGACTACCCAAGAGACCCAGTACTTC	CASTKTTTTQETQYF
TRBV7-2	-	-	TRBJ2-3	TGTGCCAGCAGCTTTATGGGACTCTCAGATACGCAGTATTTT	CASSFMGLSDTQYF
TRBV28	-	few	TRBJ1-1	TGTGCCAGCAGTTTATTTCGCCAGTGGAACACTGAAGCTTTCTTT	CASSLFRQWNTEAFF
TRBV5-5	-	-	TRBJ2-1	TGTGCCAGCAGCTTGGAGTTCCAGGGCAGTGAGCATGAGCAGTTCTTC	CASSLEFQGSEHEQFF
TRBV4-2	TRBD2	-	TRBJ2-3	TGTGCCAGCAGCCAAGAACGAGGACTAGCTCCCCCCACAGATACGCAGTATTTT	CASSQERGLAPPTDTQYF
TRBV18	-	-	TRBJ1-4	TGTGCCAGCTCACAGAGGCTATCTGAAAAACTGTTTTTT	CASSQRLSEKLFF
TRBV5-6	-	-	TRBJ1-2	TGTGCCAGCAGCCGGAACAGGGTCGAATATGGCTACACCTTC	CASSRNRVEYGYTF
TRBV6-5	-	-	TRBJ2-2	TGTGCCAGCGGAAGGGGTTTGAACACCGGGGAGCTGTTTTTT	CASGRGLNTGELFF
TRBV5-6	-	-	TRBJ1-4	TGTGCCAGCAGCTTGCTAGGGGAAGATGAAAAACTGTTTTTT	CASSLLGEDEKLFF
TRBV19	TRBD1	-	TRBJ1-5	TGTGCCAGTAGCGGGACAGCCAATCAGCCCCAGCATTTT	CASSGTANQPQHF
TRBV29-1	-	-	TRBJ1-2	TGCAGCGTTGATGAACAGAGCTACACCTTC	CSVDEQSYTF
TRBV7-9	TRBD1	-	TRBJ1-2	TGTGCCAGCAGCTCTGACAGGGGCCTGGCTGGCTACACCTTC	CASSSDRGLAGYTF
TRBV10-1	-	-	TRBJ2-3	TGCGCCAGCAGTGAGTCGCTGACTAGCACAGATACGCAGTATTTT	CASSESLTSTDTQYF
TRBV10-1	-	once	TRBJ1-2	TGCGCCAGCAGTGAAGTCCAGGGAATAGATGGCTACACCTTC	CASSEVQGIDGYTF
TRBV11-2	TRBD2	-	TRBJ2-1	TGTGCCAGCAGCTTAGGATATGGACTAGTTGATGAGCAGTTCTTC	CASSLGYGLVDEQFF
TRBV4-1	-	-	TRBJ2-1	TGCGCCAGCAGCCAAGAGGGACACCCTACGAGCTCCTACAATGAGCAGTTCTTC	CASSQEGHPTSSYNEQFF
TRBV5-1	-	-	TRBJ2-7	TGCGCCAGCAGCTTGGGAGTGGGTGCAGGGGCCGAGCAGTACTTC	CASSLGVGAGAEQYF
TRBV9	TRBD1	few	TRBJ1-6	TGTGCCAGCAGCGTAGAGGCAGGGGGCTATTCACCCCTCCACTTT	CASSVEAGGYSPLHF
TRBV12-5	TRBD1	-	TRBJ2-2	TGTGCTAGTGGTTTGCTCACCGGGACAGGGAGCACCGGGGAGCTGTTTTTT	CASGLLTGTGSTGELFF
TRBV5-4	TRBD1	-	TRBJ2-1	TGTGCCAGCAGCGGGGGACAGGGGTCCTACAATGAGCAGTTCTTC	CASSGGQGSYNEQFF
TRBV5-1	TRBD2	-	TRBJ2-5	TGCGCCAGCAGCTTGGTGGGACTAGCGGGAGCAAGGGAGACCCAGTACTTC	CASSLVGLAGARETQYF
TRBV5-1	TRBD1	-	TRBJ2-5	TGCGCCAGCAGCTTGGCCGGGACAGCCGAAGAGACCCAGTACTTC	CASSLAGTAEETQYF
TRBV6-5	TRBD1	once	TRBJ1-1	TGTGCCAGCAGTTACTCGAGACAGGGGGGGACTGAAGCTTTCTTT	CASSYSRQGGTEAFF
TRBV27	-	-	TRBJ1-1	TGTGCCAGCAGTGGCAGGGACACTGAAGCTTTCTTT	CASSGRDTEAFF
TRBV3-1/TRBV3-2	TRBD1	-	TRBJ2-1	TGTGCCAGCAGCCCGGGACAGGGGTTACATGAGCAGTTCTTC	CASSPGQGLHEQFF
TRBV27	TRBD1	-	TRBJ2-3	TGTGCCAGCAGTTTACCTCCCGGGACAGGGGTACCAGATACGCAGTATTTT	CASSLPPGTGVPDTQYF
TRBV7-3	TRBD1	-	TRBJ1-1	TGTGCCAGCAGGTCAACAGGGGAGATTGAAGCTTTCTTT	CASRSTGEIEAFF
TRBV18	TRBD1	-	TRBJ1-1	TGTGCCAGCTCACCACAGGGGGCGGGCACTGAAGCTTTCTTT	CASSPQGAGTEAFF
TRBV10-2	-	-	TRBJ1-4	TGCGCCAGCAGTGAGCGGGGGGCTAATGAAAAACTGTTTTTT	CASSERGANEKLFF
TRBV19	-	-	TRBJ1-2	TGTGCCAGTAGTATAGGGGCAGGTGGCTATGGCTACACCTTC	CASSIGAGGYGYTF
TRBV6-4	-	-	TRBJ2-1	TGTGCCAGCAGTGGGGAGGACCACAATGAGCAGTTCTTC	CASSGEDHNEQFF
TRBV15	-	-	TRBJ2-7	TGTGCCACCAGCAGTAAGCTATCCTACGAGCAGTACTTC	CATSSKLSYEQYF
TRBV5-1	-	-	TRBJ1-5	TGCGCCAGCAGCTTGTCACCAGGCAATCAGCCCCAGCATTTT	CASSLSPGNQPQHF
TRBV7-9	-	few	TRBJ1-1	TGTGCCAGCAGCTTAGAAAGAGGGTGGACTGAAGCTTTCTTT	CASSLERGWTEAFF
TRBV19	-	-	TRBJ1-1	TGTGCCACCTCCACCACAGGGAAGGCTTTCTTT	CATSTTGKAFF
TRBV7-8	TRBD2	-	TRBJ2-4	TGTGCCAGCAGCTTAGTAAGGCTAGCGGAACCTCTAGCCAAAAACATTCAGTACTTC	CASSLVRLAEPLAKNIQYF
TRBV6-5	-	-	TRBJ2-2	TGTGCCAGCAGTTATCGACGGGACACCGGGGAGCTGTTTTTT	CASSYRRDTGELFF
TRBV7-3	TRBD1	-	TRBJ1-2	TGTGCCAGCAGCCAGACGAGACAGGGAGGCTACACCTTC	CASSQTRQGGYTF
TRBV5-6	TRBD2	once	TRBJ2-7	TGTGCCAGCAGCCCTGGGAGTTTGCTAGCGGGAGTTTACGAGCAGTACTTC	CASSPGSLLAGVYEQYF
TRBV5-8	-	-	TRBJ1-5	TGTGCCAGCAGCCGTGCGAACCAGCCCCAGCATTTT	CASSRANQPQHF
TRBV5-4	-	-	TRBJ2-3	TGTGCCAGCAGCCGAAACGGCGGGAACCTCCCAGATACGCAGTATTTT	CASSRNGGNLPDTQYF
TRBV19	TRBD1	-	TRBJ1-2	TGTGCCAGTAGTATTTTCGGGGACAGGGATAATGGCTACACCTTC	CASSIFGDRDNGYTF
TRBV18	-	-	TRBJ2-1	TGTGCCAGCTCACCACCAGACTATGAGCAGTTCTTC	CASSPPDYEQFF
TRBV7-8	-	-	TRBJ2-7	TGTGCCAGCAGCATGCAGGGAATTAGCAACGAGCAGTACTTC	CASSMQGISNEQYF
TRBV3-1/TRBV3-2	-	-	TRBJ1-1	TGTGCCAGCAGCCGGAGAATGGACAGGAACACTGAAGCTTTCTTT	CASSRRMDRNTEAFF
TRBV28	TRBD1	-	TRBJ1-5	TGTGCCAGCAATGAGGGGGCGGGCAATCAGCCCCAGCATTTT	CASNEGAGNQPQHF
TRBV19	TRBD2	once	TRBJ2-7	TGTGCCAGTAGTATATACAGCGGGAGCGCCTACGAGCAGTACTTC	CASSIYSGSAYEQYF
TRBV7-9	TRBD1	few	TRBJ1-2	TGTGCCAGCAGCACCGGACAGGGGGCTCTATACTATGGCTACACCTTC	CASSTGQGALYYGYTF